A selection of T cell receptor beta chains follows, all from one sample in a study of blood T cell repertoires in COVID-19. Only in-frame clones appear in the TCRdb table, and some are missing; sequencing was by immunoSEQ multiplex PCR. The sample lists some 180,000 clones; about 85% were seen once. Sequencing used PBMCs or T cells enriched from blood (not recorded which). All receptors derive from a man aged 40-49 years who had recovered from COVID-19. The CDR3 runs from the conserved cysteine through the conserved F or W. A D gene is named only where the DNA matches it firmly. Expanded clones are given a class, and other clones once, few, many or no size at all.

clone_size,v_call,cdr3_length,d_call,j_call,cdr3_nt,cdr3_aa
-,TRBV9,16,TRBD2,TRBJ2-3,TGTGCCAGCAGCGTAGCCGCGGGGGGGCCGTCAGATACGCAGTATTTT,CASSVAAGGPSDTQYF
-,TRBV25-1,14,TRBD1,TRBJ1-2,TGTGCCAGCAGTGAGACAGGGGCTAACTATGGCTACACCTTC,CASSETGANYGYTF
-,TRBV5-8,15,TRBD1,TRBJ2-3,TGTGCCAGCAGTCCGCAGGGGGCAAGCACAGATACGCAGTATTTT,CASSPQGASTDTQYF
-,TRBV3-1/TRBV3-2,14,-,TRBJ2-1,TGTGCCAGCAGCCAAGATTTCGCCTACAATGAGCAGTTCTTC,CASSQDFAYNEQFF
-,TRBV10-3,13,-,TRBJ2-6,TGTGCCATCAGTGAGTCCAACGGCAACGTCCTGACTTTC,CAISESNGNVLTF
-,TRBV6-5,15,TRBD1,TRBJ1-2,TGTGCCAGCACCTCCAGCGGGACAGGGGAAAATGGCTACACCTTC,CASTSSGTGENGYTF
-,TRBV28,14,-,TRBJ2-3,TGTGCCAGCAGCTCCCCCGGGGGCACAGATACGCAGTATTTT,CASSSPGGTDTQYF
-,TRBV5-5,16,TRBD1,TRBJ1-4,TGTGCCAGCAGCTTGGGACAGGGGGCAGGTAATGAAAAACTGTTTTTT,CASSLGQGAGNEKLFF
-,TRBV27,13,-,TRBJ2-2,TGTGCCAGCAGTTTAGAGGGGGCCGGGGAGCTGTTTTTT,CASSLEGAGELFF
once,TRBV5-1,16,-,TRBJ2-1,TGCGCCAGCAGCTTGATTCAGGGTGTTTCCTACAATGAGCAGTTCTTC,CASSLIQGVSYNEQFF
-,TRBV7-8,13,-,TRBJ2-2,TGTGCCAGCAGCCGCCGGGAGTTCGGGGAGCTGTTTTTT,CASSRREFGELFF
once,TRBV28,15,TRBD1,TRBJ1-6,TGTGCCAGCCTATCGGGACAGGGGGCGAATTCACCCCTCCACTTT,CASLSGQGANSPLHF
-,TRBV11-2,14,-,TRBJ1-1,TGTGCCAGCAGCTTGACAGGCGCCGACACTGAAGCTTTCTTT,CASSLTGADTEAFF
-,TRBV30,13,TRBD1,TRBJ1-2,TGTGCCTGGAGTGTATCAGGGGGGACTGGCTACACCTTC,CAWSVSGGTGYTF
-,TRBV5-1,15,-,TRBJ1-4,TGCGCCAGCAGCGGACAGACGGGGAATAATGAAAAACTGTTTTTT,CASSGQTGNNEKLFF
once,TRBV9,14,TRBD1,TRBJ2-2,TGTGCCAGTCATAAGACAGGGGGAACCGGGGAGCTGTTTTTT,CASHKTGGTGELFF
-,TRBV2,11,-,TRBJ2-5,TGTGCCAGCAGGGAAGTGAGCCCCCAGTACTTC,CASREVSPQYF
-,TRBV28,13,-,TRBJ2-7,TGTGCCAGCAGTTTAGCAGGCTCCTACGAGCAGTACTTC,CASSLAGSYEQYF
-,TRBV30,13,TRBD1,TRBJ1-4,TGTGCCTGGACGGGACAGGGAGGCGAAAAACTGTTTTTT,CAWTGQGGEKLFF
-,TRBV6-2/TRBV6-3,17,-,TRBJ2-4,TGTGCCAGCAGTTCAGATATGAGGAGTAGGGCCAAAAACATTCAGTACTTC,CASSSDMRSRAKNIQYF
-,TRBV24-1,13,-,TRBJ2-5,TGTGCCACCAGTGCCCCCGGTCAAGAGACCCAGTACTTC,CATSAPGQETQYF
-,TRBV3-1/TRBV3-2,15,-,TRBJ2-1,TGTGCCAGCAGCCAATTAGCTAGCCAAGGGAATGAGCAGTTCTTC,CASSQLASQGNEQFF
-,TRBV7-6,17,TRBD1,TRBJ2-3,TGTGCCAGCAGCTCCCTGGGACGGGGACAGGGCACAGATACGCAGTATTTT,CASSSLGRGQGTDTQYF
once,TRBV11-2,15,-,TRBJ1-2,TGTGCCAGCAGCTTAGAGAACTCGAACAACTATGGCTACACCTTC,CASSLENSNNYGYTF
-,TRBV24-1,13,TRBD1,TRBJ2-3,TGTGCCACACAGGGGGCCCACACAGATACGCAGTATTTT,CATQGAHTDTQYF
-,TRBV9,13,TRBD1,TRBJ1-4,TGTGCCAGCAGCCCCAACAGGGGCACAAAACTGTTTTTT,CASSPNRGTKLFF
-,TRBV3-1/TRBV3-2,12,-,TRBJ2-4,TGTGCCAGCAGCCACCGCCGGGACATTCAGTACTTC,CASSHRRDIQYF
-,TRBV18,12,TRBD1,TRBJ1-2,TGTGCCAGCTCACCCGGGACAGGGAGCTACACCTTC,CASSPGTGSYTF
-,TRBV18,16,TRBD1,TRBJ2-3,TGTGCCAGCTCACGAGGGACAGGGAGAGGGGCAGATACGCAGTATTTT,CASSRGTGRGADTQYF
-,TRBV2,14,TRBD1,TRBJ1-4,TGTGCCAGCAGAACGGGACAGGCGCATGAAAAACTGTTTTTT,CASRTGQAHEKLFF
-,TRBV9,15,TRBD2,TRBJ2-1,TGTGCCAGCAGCGTCCTGGCGGGGGGGCAGGATGAGCAGTTCTTC,CASSVLAGGQDEQFF
-,TRBV24-1,13,-,TRBJ2-5,TGTGCCACCAGTGATTTAGACATAGAGACCCAGTACTTC,CATSDLDIETQYF
once,TRBV19,16,TRBD1,TRBJ2-5,TGTGCCAGTAGTGCTTCCAGGGGGATTCGGGTTGAGACCCAGTACTTC,CASSASRGIRVETQYF
-,TRBV5-6,16,TRBD1,TRBJ2-1,TGTGCCAGCAGCTTTACAGGGGTCGTCGCCTACAATGAGCAGTTCTTC,CASSFTGVVAYNEQFF
-,TRBV9,14,TRBD1,TRBJ1-2,TGTGCCAGCAGTCCGGGACAGCCCAACTATGGCTACACCTTC,CASSPGQPNYGYTF
-,TRBV29-1,14,TRBD1,TRBJ2-2,TGCAGCGTCAGGGGACAGAGATTGACCGGGGAGCTGTTTTTT,CSVRGQRLTGELFF
few,TRBV24-1,12,-,TRBJ1-1,TGTGCCACCAGTGATTTGGTCGGTGAAGCTTTCTTT,CATSDLVGEAFF
many,TRBV9,16,-,TRBJ1-2,TGTGCCAGCAGCGCGGGGGGAGGCCCAGGCTCCTATGGCTACACCTTC,CASSAGGGPGSYGYTF
-,TRBV5-6,14,-,TRBJ2-7,TGTGCCAGCAGCTACCGGGAACTTTTCTACGAGCAGTACTTC,CASSYRELFYEQYF
-,TRBV7-2,14,-,TRBJ1-2,TGTGCCAGCAGCTCCGTCATACAGAACTATGGCTACACCTTC,CASSSVIQNYGYTF
-,TRBV28,19,TRBD1,TRBJ2-4,TGTGCCAGCAGTTTACTGAGCCCCCGGACACAGGGGATTGAAGACATTCAGTACTTC,CASSLLSPRTQGIEDIQYF
once,TRBV27,16,TRBD1,TRBJ1-2,TGTGCCAGCAGCCCGGGACAGGGGGCGCCGAGGTATGGCTACACCTTC,CASSPGQGAPRYGYTF
-,TRBV2,17,TRBD1,TRBJ2-1,TGTGCCAGCAGACCCCATGTAGGGACAGGGTTTAGTGGTGAGCAGTTCTTC,CASRPHVGTGFSGEQFF
-,TRBV28,14,-,TRBJ1-1,TGTGCCAGCAGTCTCTACGACAGATACACTGAAGCTTTCTTT,CASSLYDRYTEAFF
-,TRBV30,14,-,TRBJ1-1,TGTGCCTGGATTAGCCCCCGGGGGAACACTGAAGCTTTCTTT,CAWISPRGNTEAFF
-,TRBV5-1,15,-,TRBJ1-6,TGCGCCAGCGCCGCTACGGGAGAGGGTAATTCACCCCTCCACTTT,CASAATGEGNSPLHF